The T cell receptor (beta chain) described here comes from a study of cytotoxic CD8 clonotypes in ibrutinib-treated CLL. Depth targeted 1 in 200,000 to 1 in 1 million T cells, averaging about 9.2x coverage per clonotype. Generated by immunoSEQ multiplex PCR, the TCRdb table keeps only in-frame clones and is missing some. This table has some 200,000 clones, just under 80% appearing once. Germline CDR1 reads SGHVS; CDR2 reads FNYEAQ. Trimming removed 1 base at V and 8 bases at J, with 17 bases between. CDR3 length equals 15 residues. Sequenced here: PBMCs, sampled after 12 months of ibrutinib treatment. The TCR comes from a human donor with chronic lymphocytic leukemia. V is TRBV7-6 and J is TRBJ1-1; D not certain. The CDR3: CASSLGIAGQQEAFF. The DNA of the CDR3 is TGTGCCAGCAGCTTAGGGATAGCTGGGCAGCAGGAAGCTTTCTTT.